This T cell receptor beta chain originates from a study of CD4+ T cells in melanoma. General observations from the study: A reported correlation linked neoantigen-specific CD4+ T cells to CD8+, macrophage and B cell function. Diverse differentiation states were reported for melanoma neoantigen-specific CD4+ T cells.

Germline lookup yields CDR1 MNHEY and CDR2 SVGAGI. This CDR3 has 13 amino acids. J gave up 7 bases and V 8 bases, and 9 bases lay outside the gene matches. Comment on this clone: Antigen specificity is unknown.

Clones were read by immunoSEQ multiplex PCR, and TCRdb kept only the in-frame ones, dropping some. The sample lists 7,500 to 10,000 clones, less than 85% seen once, with roughly 24% in the top ten. The chain has TRBV6-5 and TRBJ1-2; 8 bases are shared with TRBD1. This receptor was taken from a human donor with melanoma. The sequenced sample was cells from a culture (not recorded whether cultured in vitro). DNA of the CDR3: TGTGCCAGCGGAGGCAGGGGGCGCTTTGGCTACACCTTC. It translates to CASGGRGRFGYTF.